This T cell receptor beta chain originates from a study of patients and donors after allogeneic stem cell transplantation. The CDR3 contains 16 residues. The V end lost 4 bases, the J end lost 2 bases, and 18 bases lay between the germline ends. The germline V gene encodes CDR1 SGHRS and CDR2 YFSETQ. At least ten counts were recorded for this clonotype. TCRdb re-analysed the RT-PCR reads in MiXCR, keeping a single row per CDR3 protein. Of about 87,000 distinct CDR3 sequences detected, roughly 4.9% appear once; the ten largest clones hold 2.5% to 3%. The clonotype was recovered from a human donor who was either an allogeneic HSCT recipient or a stem cell or donor lymphocyte infusion donor (not recorded which). It is not recorded whose cells these are; they may come from a transplant donor. The sample was blood, either unsorted or a sorted T cell fraction (not recorded which). V and J are TRBV5-1 and TRBJ2-5; tentatively, D is TRBD1 (7 bases). In nucleotides, the CDR3 is TGCGCCAGCAGCCAGGGGAGGACAGGCCTTCAAGAGACCCAGTACTTC. The encoded protein is CASSQGRTGLQETQYF.